These T cell receptor beta chains were read from a single sample in a study of blood T cell repertoires in COVID-19. The repertoire was sequenced with immunoSEQ multiplex PCR; TCRdb's copy has only in-frame clones and lacks some. The sample yields 77,000 or so clones, around 90% seen once. The sequencing sample was made of peripheral blood. The receptors come from a man aged 45-65 years with active COVID-19. The CDR3 runs from the conserved cysteine through the conserved F or W. The order of the fields is CDR3 DNA, CDR3 protein, J gene, V gene, clone size, D gene. D genes are given only for firm matches. Not all rows give a size; the values are once, few, many and, for expanded clones, a class.

cdr3_nt: TGTGCCAGCATGATGGACAGGGCCGGAGATACGCAGTATTTT; cdr3_aa: CASMMDRAGDTQYF; j_call: TRBJ2-3; v_call: TRBV6-5; clone_size: .; d_call: TRBD1
cdr3_nt: TGTGCCAGCAGTACGGGACTAGCGGAGAGAAGCTCCTACAATGAGCAGTTCTTC; cdr3_aa: CASSTGLAERSSYNEQFF; j_call: TRBJ2-1; v_call: TRBV6-2/TRBV6-3; clone_size: .; d_call: TRBD2
cdr3_nt: TGTGCCAGCAGCTTGGGCGGCAGGGGCGACTATGGCTACACCTTC; cdr3_aa: CASSLGGRGDYGYTF; j_call: TRBJ1-2; v_call: TRBV5-8; clone_size: few; d_call: .
cdr3_nt: TGTGCCAGCAGCTTGGTAGGGGGGGTGAGGGAGACCCAGTACTTC; cdr3_aa: CASSLVGGVRETQYF; j_call: TRBJ2-5; v_call: TRBV5-4; clone_size: .; d_call: .
cdr3_nt: TGTGCCAGCAGCTTGGACAGGGGGAGCTCCTACGAGCAGTACTTC; cdr3_aa: CASSLDRGSSYEQYF; j_call: TRBJ2-7; v_call: TRBV5-4; clone_size: .; d_call: TRBD1
cdr3_nt: TGTGCCAGTAGTACGCTCGGGGCGACTAGCGGGAGCGGGGAGCTGTTTTTT; cdr3_aa: CASSTLGATSGSGELFF; j_call: TRBJ2-2; v_call: TRBV19; clone_size: .; d_call: TRBD2
cdr3_nt: TGTGCCAGCAGCCGAACAGGGAATCAGCCCCAGCATTTT; cdr3_aa: CASSRTGNQPQHF; j_call: TRBJ1-5; v_call: TRBV6-2/TRBV6-3; clone_size: .; d_call: .
cdr3_nt: TGTGCCAGCAGTTCCGGCAGGGGGAAAGGGAACACTGAAGCTTTCTTT; cdr3_aa: CASSSGRGKGNTEAFF; j_call: TRBJ1-1; v_call: TRBV28; clone_size: once; d_call: TRBD1
cdr3_nt: TGTGCCAGCAGTTTATCGGGACAGGGAAGCAATCAGCCCCAGCATTTT; cdr3_aa: CASSLSGQGSNQPQHF; j_call: TRBJ1-5; v_call: TRBV27; clone_size: .; d_call: TRBD1
cdr3_nt: TGTGCCAGCAGCCCCCAAGAGTCCTATGGCTACACCTTC; cdr3_aa: CASSPQESYGYTF; j_call: TRBJ1-2; v_call: TRBV7-9; clone_size: few; d_call: .
cdr3_nt: TGTGCCAGCAGCGCAGCGGGGGCGAACTACAATGAGCAGTTCTTC; cdr3_aa: CASSAAGANYNEQFF; j_call: TRBJ2-1; v_call: TRBV7-3; clone_size: .; d_call: TRBD2
cdr3_nt: TGTGCCAGCAGCCCAAGAGGATGGCCCGGGATAGATCAGTACTTC; cdr3_aa: CASSPRGWPGIDQYF; j_call: TRBJ2-4; v_call: TRBV11-2; clone_size: few; d_call: .
cdr3_nt: TGTGCCAGCTCACCCGGGTCTAGCGGGAGTGGTGAGCAGTTCTTC; cdr3_aa: CASSPGSSGSGEQFF; j_call: TRBJ2-1; v_call: TRBV18; clone_size: .; d_call: TRBD2
cdr3_nt: TGTGCCAGCAGTGAAGCTGGAAGGGGTAACACTGAAGCTTTCTTT; cdr3_aa: CASSEAGRGNTEAFF; j_call: TRBJ1-1; v_call: TRBV2; clone_size: .; d_call: .
cdr3_nt: TGCGCCAGCAGCGCGACTTGGAACACTGAAGCTTTCTTT; cdr3_aa: CASSATWNTEAFF; j_call: TRBJ1-1; v_call: TRBV10-1; clone_size: .; d_call: .